This T cell receptor (beta chain) stems from a study of T cell repertoires in cytomegalovirus infection. This clonotype was seen repeatedly, ten times or more. What it recognizes is unknown. TCRdb analysed the reads with MiXCR anew, one entry per CDR3 protein. The sample lists approximately 990,000 distinct CDR3 sequences, 31% occurring once. The ends lost 5 bases at V and 5 bases at J; junction bases unmatched: 12. The CDR3 is made up of 16 amino acids. Germline CDR1 and CDR2: SGHTA and FQGNSA. The J gene is TRBJ1-2, the V gene TRBV7-2; 9 bases fit TRBD1. The material was cultured CD8+ T cells from PBMCs, obtained from culture after CMV antigen stimulation. This clonotype originated in a human donor in good health (CMV status not recorded). Some clones in this sample may be carry-over from other donors' samples. The CDR3 sequence: CASSPLDRGLKYGYTF. The CDR3 DNA sequence: TGTGCCAGCAGCCCGCTGGACAGGGGCCTTAAATATGGCTACACCTTC.